The text below deals with one T cell receptor beta chain. Its antigen is unknown. Within one base of it there is no much larger clone, and no base qualities were kept. This record comes from a study of blood T cell repertoires in COVID-19 (dated by TCRdb to about 2020). Background on the whole study: The collaborator samples originated in the United States, Italy and Spain and spanned the acute and convalescent phases of COVID-19. The prospective study material was composed of cDNA or gDNA derived from T cells, B-cell-depleted T cells, or PBMCs. The dataset comprised deeply sampled blood TCRbeta repertoires from subjects exposed to, actively infected with, or recovered from COVID-19. The sample metadata nearly always contained a de-identified subject ID, COVID-19 status, age in years and sex. The repertoires were released in a freely available public database meant as a resource for research on the immune response to SARS-CoV-2. Where HLA class I and class II types were available, the types were taken from metadata supplied by the sample provider, not from assay-based typing. The samples were drawn from two sources: the first 160 participants of the ongoing ImmuneRACE study, and 950 to 1,500 subjects contributed by 6 global collaborators. Summary of the overall study and its limitations: Clinical and demographic metadata were provided uncurated, with the amount varying by source and participant.

The collaborating institutions used their own protocols to collect whole blood in K2EDTA tubes. For TCRbeta analysis, collaborators shipped samples as frozen whole blood, isolated PBMCs, or DNA extracted from either of those sample types. The immunoSEQ Assay, a bias-controlled multiplex PCR, was used to amplify TCRbeta CDR3 regions from genomic DNA. As for the original processing: Within the assay, amplification of reference gene primers was used to estimate how many nucleated cells each sample contained. To quantify the absolute abundance of each unique TCRbeta CDR3 rearrangement, sequence reads were collapsed and filtered. Productive Simpson clonality was computed per sample as the square root of Simpson's diversity index over productive rearrangements. This immuneACCESS table, as held by TCRdb, lists in-frame sequences with V and J called but not all clones. Of the missing ones, under half trace to an unresolved V gene in checked studies; the others have no known cause. D and trimming were read from the DNA, whereas the V and J calls and clone size are those reported in that table. Here the sample has 200,000 to 300,000 clones; 80% to 85% occur a single time. The top ten hold less than 3.5% of the sample.

CDR1 MNHEY and CDR2 SVGAGI are derived from the germline V gene. V loses 2 bases at its end and J loses 5 bases; junction bases beyond the gene matches: 5. Inclusive of the bounding cysteine and phenylalanine, the CDR3 is 15 residues long. Only the CDR3 DNA is retained, 45 bases long and in frame from the first base. The sequenced material came from peripheral blood. The sequence was obtained from a woman aged 18-35 years with acute or convalescent COVID-19. The chain is made from TRBV6-5 and TRBJ2-5, and TRBD2 aligns with 10 junction nucleotides. This receptor carries the CDR3 CASSYSGRAWETQYF. The bases are TGTGCCAGCAGTTACAGCGGGAGGGCCTGGGAGACCCAGTACTTC.